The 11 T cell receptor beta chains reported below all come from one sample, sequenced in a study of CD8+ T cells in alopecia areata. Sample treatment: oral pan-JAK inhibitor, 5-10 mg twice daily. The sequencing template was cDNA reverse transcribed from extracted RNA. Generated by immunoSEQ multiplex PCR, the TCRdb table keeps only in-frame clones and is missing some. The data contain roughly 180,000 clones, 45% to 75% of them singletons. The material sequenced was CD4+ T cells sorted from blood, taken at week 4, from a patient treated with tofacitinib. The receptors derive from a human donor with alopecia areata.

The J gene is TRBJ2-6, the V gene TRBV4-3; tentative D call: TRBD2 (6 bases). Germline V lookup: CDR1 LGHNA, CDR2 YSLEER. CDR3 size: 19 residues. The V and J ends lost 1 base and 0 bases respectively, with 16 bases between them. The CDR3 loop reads CASSQAPGGFGSGANVLTF. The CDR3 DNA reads TGCGCCAGCAGCCAAGCCCCTGGGGGGTTTGGCTCTGGGGCCAACGTCCTGACTTTC.

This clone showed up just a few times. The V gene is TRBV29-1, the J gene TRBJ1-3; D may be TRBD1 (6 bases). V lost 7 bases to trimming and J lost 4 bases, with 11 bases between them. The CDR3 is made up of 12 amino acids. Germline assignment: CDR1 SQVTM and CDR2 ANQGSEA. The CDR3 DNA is TGCAGCGCCCTGACAGGCGGAAACACCATATATTTT. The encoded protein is CSALTGGNTIYF. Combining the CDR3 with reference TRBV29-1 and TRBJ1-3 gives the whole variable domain SAVISQKPSRDICQRGTSLTIQCQVDSQVTMMFWYRQQPGQSLTLIATANQGSEATYESGFVIDKFPISRPNLTFSTLTVSNMSPEDSSIYLCSALTGGNTIYFGEGSWLTVV.

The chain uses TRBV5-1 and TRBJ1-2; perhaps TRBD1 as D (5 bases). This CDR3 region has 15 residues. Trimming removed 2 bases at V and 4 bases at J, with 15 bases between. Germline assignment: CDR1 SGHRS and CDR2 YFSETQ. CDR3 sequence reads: CASSFGQMKGYGYTF. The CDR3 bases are TGCGCCAGCAGCTTCGGACAAATGAAGGGCTATGGCTACACCTTC. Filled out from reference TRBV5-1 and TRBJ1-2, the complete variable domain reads KAGVTQTPRYLIKTRGQQVTLSCSPISGHRSVSWYQQTPGQGLQFLFEYFSETQRNKGNFPGRFSGRQFSNSRSEMNVSTLELGDSALYLCASSFGQMKGYGYTFGSGTRLTVV.

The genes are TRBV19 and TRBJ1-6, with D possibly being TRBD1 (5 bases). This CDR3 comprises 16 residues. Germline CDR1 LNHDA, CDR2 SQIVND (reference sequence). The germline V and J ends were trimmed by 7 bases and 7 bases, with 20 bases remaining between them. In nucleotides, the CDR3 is TGTGCCAGTAAAACCCCTGCAGGGTCTGTCAATTCACCCCTCCACTTT. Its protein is CASKTPAGSVNSPLHF.

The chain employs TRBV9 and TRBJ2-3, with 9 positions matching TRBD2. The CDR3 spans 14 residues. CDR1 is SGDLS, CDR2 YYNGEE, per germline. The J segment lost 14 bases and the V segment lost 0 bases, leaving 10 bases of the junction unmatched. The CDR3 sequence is CASSVGLAEPLVYF. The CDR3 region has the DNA TGTGCCAGCAGCGTAGGACTAGCGGAACCTCTAGTGTATTTT.

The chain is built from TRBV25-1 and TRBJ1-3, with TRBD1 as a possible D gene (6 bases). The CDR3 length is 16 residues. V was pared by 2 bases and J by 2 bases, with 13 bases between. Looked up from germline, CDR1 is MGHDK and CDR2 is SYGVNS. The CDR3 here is CASSEVGTTAGNTIYF. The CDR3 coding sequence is TGTGCCAGCAGTGAAGTGGGGACAACGGCTGGAAACACCATATATTTT.

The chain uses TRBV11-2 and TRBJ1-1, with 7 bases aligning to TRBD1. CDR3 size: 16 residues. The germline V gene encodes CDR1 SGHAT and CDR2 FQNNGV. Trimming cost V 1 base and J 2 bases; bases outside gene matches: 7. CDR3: CASSLAPTGVNTEAFF. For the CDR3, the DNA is TGTGCCAGCAGCTTAGCGCCTACAGGGGTTAACACTGAAGCTTTCTTT.

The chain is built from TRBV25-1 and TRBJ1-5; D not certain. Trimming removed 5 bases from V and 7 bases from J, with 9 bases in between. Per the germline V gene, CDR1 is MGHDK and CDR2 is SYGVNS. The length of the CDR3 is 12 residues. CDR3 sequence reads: CASSSLGQPQHF. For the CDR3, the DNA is TGTGCCAGCAGTTCCTTAGGGCAGCCCCAGCATTTT.

Here the CDR3 DNA reads TGTGCCAGCAGCCCCCCCGGGACAGGGGTATACGAGCAGTACTTC. Protein: CASSPPGTGVYEQYF. The gene calls are TRBV7-9 and TRBJ2-7; 10 positions match TRBD1. CDR1 is SEHNR, CDR2 FQNEAQ, per germline (reference sequence). V lost 5 bases to trimming and J lost 4 bases; unmatched junction nucleotides: 8. CDR3 length: 15 amino acids.

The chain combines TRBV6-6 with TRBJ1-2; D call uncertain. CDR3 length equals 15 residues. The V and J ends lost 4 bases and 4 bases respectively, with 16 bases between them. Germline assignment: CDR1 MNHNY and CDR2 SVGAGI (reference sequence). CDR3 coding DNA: TGTGCCAGCAGTTCCTCCTCGGGAGCACCCTATGGCTACACCTTC. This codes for CASSSSSGAPYGYTF.

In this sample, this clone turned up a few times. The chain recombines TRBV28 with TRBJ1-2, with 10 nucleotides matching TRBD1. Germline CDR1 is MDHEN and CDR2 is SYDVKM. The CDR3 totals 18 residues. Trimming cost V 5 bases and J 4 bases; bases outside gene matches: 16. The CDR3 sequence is CASSPVGLTGTGVYGYTF. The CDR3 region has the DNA TGTGCCAGCAGTCCCGTTGGCCTAACCGGGACAGGGGTCTATGGCTACACCTTC.